Below are 19 T cell receptor beta chains sequenced from a single sample in a study of low-dose radiotherapy and immunotherapy resistance in tumors. Both a constant-region primer and a V-primer adapter served to amplify TCRs across roughly 20 PCR cycles. TCRdb analysed the reads with MiXCR anew, one entry per CDR3 protein. The sample has roughly 50,000 distinct CDR3 sequences; approximately 31% are singletons. The time point denotes: after trial treatment. The treatment: LDRT plus nivolumab, ipilimumab, low-dose cyclophosphamide and aspirin (RACIN trial). The sequencing here drew on PBMCs, taken after low-dose radiotherapy plus immunotherapy. These receptors all stem from a male donor with rectosigmoid adenocarcinoma.

This clonotype has ten or more counts. The chain joins TRBV7-3 to TRBJ2-2; 9 nucleotides align to TRBD1. Per the germline V gene, CDR1 is SGHTA and CDR2 is FQGTGA. The CDR3 consists of 15 residues. The trim removed 4 bases at V and 4 bases at J, leaving 4 bases unmatched. The CDR3 loop is CASSSSTGGTGELFF. The CDR3 DNA reads as TGTGCCAGCAGCTCCTCGACAGGGGGCACCGGGGAGCTGTTTTTT.

This clonotype was recorded many times. The V call is TRBV7-2, the J call TRBJ1-2; TRBD1 might be the D (6 bases). Trimming stripped 3 bases from V and 6 bases from J, with 11 bases between. The CDR3 loop spans 13 amino acids. The germline V gene has CDR1 SGHTA and CDR2 FQGNSA. CDR3 sequence: CASSLGGENGYTF. CDR3 DNA: TGTGCCAGCAGCTTGGGGGGCGAAAATGGCTACACCTTC.

This clonotype was counted only a few times. The rearrangement uses TRBV20-1 and TRBJ2-7; D remains ambiguous. V was cut by 0 bases and J by 3 bases, with 18 bases left in between. The CDR3 length is 16 residues. Germline V lookup: CDR1 DFQATT, CDR2 SNEGSKA (reference sequence). CDR3 loop: CSARDPADTGVYEQYF. The CDR3 bases are TGCAGTGCTAGAGATCCCGCTGACACTGGGGTCTACGAGCAGTACTTC.

The chain employs TRBV9 and TRBJ2-1, with 7 bases aligning to TRBD2. This CDR3 has 16 amino acids. Unmatched junction bases numbered 16, after V lost 3 bases and J lost 10 bases. The V gene's germline CDR1 is SGDLS and CDR2 YYNGEE. CDR3 DNA: TGTGCCAGCAGCGGTACTAGCGTGAGGGGACTATGGGAGCAGTTCTTC. It translates to CASSGTSVRGLWEQFF. Combining the CDR3 with reference TRBV9 and TRBJ2-1 gives the whole variable domain DSGVTQTPKHLITATGQRVTLRCSPRSGDLSVYWYQQSLDQGLQFLIQYYNGEERAKGNILERFSAQQFPDLHSELNLSSLELGDSALYFCASSGTSVRGLWEQFFGPGTRLTVL.

Points on this clonotype: This is likely an artifact of a read error, given a far larger clone one base away. The chain recombines TRBV20-1 with TRBJ2-1; D is perhaps TRBD1 or TRBD2 (5 bases each). The germline gives CDR1 DFQATT, CDR2 SNEGSKA (reference sequence). V lost 1 base and J lost 10, with 17 bases in between. The CDR3 consists of 14 residues. CDR3 sequence: CSARGSFGAYEQFF. CDR3 DNA: TGCAGTGCTAGAGGGTCATTCGGGGCCTACGAGCAGTTCTTC.

This clonotype was found many times. The chain carries TRBV6-2 or TRBV6-3 and TRBJ2-7; 7 nucleotides line up with TRBD1. This CDR3 is 15 amino acids long. Germline CDR1 MNHEY, CDR2 SVGEGT. The V and J ends lost 2 bases and 2 bases, in that order; junction bases with no gene match: 6. In nucleotides, the CDR3 is TGTGCCAGCAGTTACATGGGCACAGGGGCCTACGAGCAGTACTTC. Protein product: CASSYMGTGAYEQYF.

This clonotype has at least ten counts. The chain carries TRBV4-3 and TRBJ2-2; 9 nucleotides match TRBD1. V dropped 0 bases and J dropped 4; count of bases not matched to a gene: 6. This CDR3 has 17 amino acids. The germline CDR1 and CDR2 sequences are LGHNA and YSLEER. The CDR3 DNA is TGCGCCAGCAGCCAAGAATGGACAGGGGCGGGCACCGGGGAGCTGTTTTTT. It encodes CASSQEWTGAGTGELFF.

This clonotype has a count of ten or more. The chain carries TRBV19 and TRBJ2-2; D is perhaps TRBD1 (6 bases). In germline, CDR1 is LNHDA, CDR2 SQIVND (reference sequence). V was trimmed by 1 base and J by 5 bases, leaving 8 bases between them. The CDR3 spans 14 residues. The CDR3: CASSIGGQTGELFF. The CDR3 bases are TGTGCCAGTAGTATAGGGGGGCAGACCGGGGAGCTGTTTTTT.

A remark on this clonotype: A far larger clone lies a single base away; this is likely a read error. Here the CDR3 omits its conserved ending phenylalanine or tryptophan, so a read error is the likely source. CDR3 sequence (DNA): TGTGCCAGCAGTGAACGAGAGACCCAGTACTAC. It specifies CASSERETQYY. V usage is TRBV6-4 and J usage is TRBJ2-5, with D unclear. The CDR3 totals 11 residues. Trimming removed 3 bases at V and 4 bases at J, with 3 bases between. Germline CDR1 and CDR2: MRHNA and SNTAGT.

This clonotype was seen ten or more times. This rearrangement joins TRBV19 to TRBJ2-2; D possibly matches TRBD1 or TRBD2 (6 bases each). CDR3 length: 15 residues. The V gene's germline CDR1 is LNHDA and CDR2 SQIVND (reference sequence). The V end was cut by 6 bases, the J end by 3 bases, with 14 bases between. The CDR3 coding sequence is TGTGCCAGTAGGCGGAGGGACATCTACACCGGGGAGCTGTTTTTT. This sequence encodes CASRRRDIYTGELFF.

This clonotype was seen at least ten times. The chain uses TRBV6-2 or TRBV6-3 and TRBJ2-7, with D perhaps TRBD1 or TRBD2 (7 bases each). Germline V gene data show CDR1 as MNHEY and CDR2 as SVGEGT. The CDR3 has 14 amino acids. V lost 7 bases and J 2 bases, leaving 15 bases between the germline ends. The CDR3 loop is CASKNRGLPYEQYF. CDR3 coding DNA: TGTGCCAGCAAAAACAGGGGACTACCCTACGAGCAGTACTTC.

This clonotype was counted many times. This chain joins TRBV19 and TRBJ2-1; 7 nucleotides align to TRBD2. The junction had 11 bases not matched to a gene; V was cut back by 7 bases and J by 8 bases. The CDR3 runs 14 residues. Germline loops: CDR1 LNHDA, CDR2 SQIVND (reference sequence). DNA for the CDR3: TGTGCCAGTAAGCCACTAGCGCAGAACCATGAGCAGTTCTTC. This encodes CASKPLAQNHEQFF.

This clonotype was observed at least ten times. The chain recombines TRBV7-9 with TRBJ2-7; 7 nucleotides agree with TRBD2. Germline lookup yields CDR1 SEHNR and CDR2 FQNEAQ (reference sequence). The CDR3 has 15 amino acids. V gave up 7 bases and J gave up 4 bases; unmatched junction bases: 13. CDR3 bases: TGTGCCAGCACCGGACGGGCGGGAGACCGGTACGAGCAGTACTTC. This sequence encodes CASTGRAGDRYEQYF.

This clonotype appeared a single time. A read error is likely here: a far larger clone is one base away. The V call is TRBV18, the J call TRBJ2-7, with 9 positions matching TRBD2. The CDR3 runs to 15 residues. Germline CDR1 reads KGHSH; CDR2 reads LQKENI. With V trimmed by 3 bases and J by 7 bases, 10 bases remained unmatched. DNA for the CDR3: TGTGCCAGCTCACCTAGCGGGAGTGTCTACAATGAGCAGTACTTC. It yields the protein CASSPSGSVYNEQYF.

A note on this clonotype: With a far larger clone one base away, a read error is the likely cause. The chain links TRBV27 to TRBJ2-1, with TRBD1 as a possible D gene (6 bases). Germline V gene data show CDR1 as MNHEY and CDR2 as SMNVEV (reference sequence). The CDR3 consists of 16 residues. V lost 5 bases, J lost 13 bases, and 27 bases lay in between. Here the CDR3 reads CASSNRTYRVSETQFF. The CDR3 bases are TGTGCCAGCAGTAACCGGACCTACAGGGTATCGGAGACCCAGTTCTTC.

The chain has TRBV4-1 and TRBJ1-6; a weak D match, TRBD1 (6 bases). The V gene lost 4 bases and the J gene lost 7 bases, with 17 bases spanning the gap. The CDR3 length is 16 residues. Germline V gives CDR1 MGHRA, CDR2 YSYEKL. The CDR3 nucleotides read TGCGCCAGCAGCCTTTCCGGGACACAAATCAATTCACCCCTCCACTTT. It encodes CASSLSGTQINSPLHF.

This clonotype was counted many times. The chain combines TRBV7-9 with TRBJ2-7; D call uncertain. With 1 base removed from V and 1 base from J, the gap between germline ends came to 11 bases. The CDR3 runs to 15 residues. CDR1 is SEHNR, CDR2 FQNEAQ, per germline (reference sequence). This CDR3 is CASSLGTVPSYEQYF. Here the CDR3 DNA reads TGTGCCAGCAGCTTAGGGACGGTCCCTTCCTACGAGCAGTACTTC.

This clonotype was recorded at least ten times. This chain links TRBV28 with TRBJ2-7; tentatively, D is TRBD2 (6 bases). Germline-derived CDR1 and CDR2 are MDHEN and SYDVKM. This CDR3 region has 14 residues. Trimming stripped 8 bases from V and 5 bases from J, with 19 bases between. Here the CDR3 reads CASGNFQEGNEQYF. CDR3 bases: TGTGCCAGCGGTAATTTCCAGGAGGGGAACGAGCAGTACTTC.

This sequence joins TRBV28 and TRBJ2-1; 10 nucleotides line up with TRBD2. The germline V gene encodes CDR1 MDHEN and CDR2 SYDVKM. This CDR3 has 15 amino acids. Trimming cost V 6 bases and J 6 bases; bases outside gene matches: 8. DNA of the CDR3: TGTGCCAGCAGCGATCCCGGGACTAGCGTCAATGAGCAGTTCTTC. Its translation is CASSDPGTSVNEQFF.